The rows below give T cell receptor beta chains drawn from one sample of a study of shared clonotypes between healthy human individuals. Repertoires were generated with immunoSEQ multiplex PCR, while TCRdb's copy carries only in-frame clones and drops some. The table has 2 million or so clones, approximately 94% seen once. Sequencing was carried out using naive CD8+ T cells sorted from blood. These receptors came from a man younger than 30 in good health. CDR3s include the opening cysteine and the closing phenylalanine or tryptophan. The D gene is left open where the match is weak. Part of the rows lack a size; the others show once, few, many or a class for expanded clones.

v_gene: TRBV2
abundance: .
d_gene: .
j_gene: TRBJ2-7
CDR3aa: CASRSGEGEQYF
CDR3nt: TGTGCCAGCAGAAGCGGAGAGGGAGAGCAGTACTTC

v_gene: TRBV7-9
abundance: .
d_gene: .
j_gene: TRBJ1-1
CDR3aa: CASSSSDRPENTEAFF
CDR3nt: TGTGCCAGCAGCTCTTCGGACAGACCCGAAAACACTGAAGCTTTCTTT

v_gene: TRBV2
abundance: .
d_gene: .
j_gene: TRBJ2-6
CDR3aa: CASSELGFGANVLTF
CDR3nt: TGTGCCAGCAGTGAACTGGGCTTTGGGGCCAACGTCCTGACTTTC

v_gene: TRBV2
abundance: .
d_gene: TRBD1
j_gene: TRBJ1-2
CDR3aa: CVRDRENFNYGYTF
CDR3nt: TGTGTTCGGGACAGGGAAAATTTTAACTATGGCTACACCTTC

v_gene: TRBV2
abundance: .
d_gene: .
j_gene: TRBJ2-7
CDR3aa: CASSESPSVDYEQYF
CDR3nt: TGTGCCAGCAGTGAAAGTCCTAGCGTCGACTACGAGCAGTACTTC

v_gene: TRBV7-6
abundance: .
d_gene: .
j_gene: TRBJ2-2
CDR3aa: CASRPETTGELFF
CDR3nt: TGTGCCAGCCGCCCGGAGACCACCGGGGAGCTGTTTTTT

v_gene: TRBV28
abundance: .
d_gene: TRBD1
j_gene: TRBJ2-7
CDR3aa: CASSWDRGGYEQYF
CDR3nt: TGTGCCAGCAGTTGGGACAGGGGTGGCTACGAGCAGTACTTC

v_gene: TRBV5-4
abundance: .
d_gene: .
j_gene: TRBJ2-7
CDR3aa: CASSWGVQNYEQYF
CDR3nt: TGTGCCAGCAGCTGGGGGGTTCAGAACTACGAGCAGTACTTC

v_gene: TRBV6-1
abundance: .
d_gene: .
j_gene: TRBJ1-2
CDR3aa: CASSVAANLGYTF
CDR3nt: TGTGCCAGCAGTGTTGCGGCTAATCTGGGCTACACCTTC

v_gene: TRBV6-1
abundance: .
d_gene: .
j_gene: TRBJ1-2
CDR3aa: CASSGIANYGYTF
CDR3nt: TGTGCCAGCAGTGGAATAGCTAACTATGGCTACACCTTC

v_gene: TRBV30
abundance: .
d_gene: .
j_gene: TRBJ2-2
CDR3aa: CACLRDISGELFF
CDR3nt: TGTGCCTGTTTGCGGGACATCTCCGGGGAGCTGTTTTTT

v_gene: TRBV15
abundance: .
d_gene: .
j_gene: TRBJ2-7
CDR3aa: CATSPSPLENEQYF
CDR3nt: TGTGCCACCAGCCCCAGTCCTCTCGAAAACGAGCAGTACTTC

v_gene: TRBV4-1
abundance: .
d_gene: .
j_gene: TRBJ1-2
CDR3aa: CASSQDPGSGYTF
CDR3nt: TGCGCCAGCAGCCAAGATCCGGGGAGTGGCTACACCTTC

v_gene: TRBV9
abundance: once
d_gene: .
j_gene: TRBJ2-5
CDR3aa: CASSVTGDVQYF
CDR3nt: TGTGCCAGCAGCGTAACGGGGGACGTCCAGTACTTC

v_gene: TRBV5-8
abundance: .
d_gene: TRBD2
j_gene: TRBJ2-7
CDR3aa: CASSFLAGGRVDYEQYF
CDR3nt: TGTGCCAGCAGCTTTTTGGCGGGGGGACGAGTGGACTACGAGCAGTACTTC

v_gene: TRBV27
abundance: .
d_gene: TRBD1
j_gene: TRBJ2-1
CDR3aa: CASSSLLVTYAGTGYNEQFF
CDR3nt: TGTGCCAGCAGTTCCCTACTCGTAACTTACGCCGGGACAGGGTACAATGAGCAGTTCTTC

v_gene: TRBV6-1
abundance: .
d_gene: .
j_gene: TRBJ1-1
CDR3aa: CASSGLPGHKNTEAFF
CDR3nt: TGTGCCAGCAGTGGACTCCCGGGACACAAGAACACTGAAGCTTTCTTT

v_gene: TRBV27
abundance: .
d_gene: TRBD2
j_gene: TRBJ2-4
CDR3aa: CASSPGGANIQYF
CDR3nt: TGTGCCAGCAGCCCGGGGGGGGCTAACATTCAGTACTTC

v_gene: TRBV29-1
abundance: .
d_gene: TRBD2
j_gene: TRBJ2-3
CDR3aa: CSVGITSGGPDTQYF
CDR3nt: TGCAGCGTTGGAATTACTAGCGGGGGGCCGGATACGCAGTATTTT

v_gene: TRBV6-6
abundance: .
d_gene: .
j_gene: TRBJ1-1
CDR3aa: CASTGNTEAFF
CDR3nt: TGTGCCAGCACCGGAAACACTGAAGCTTTCTTT